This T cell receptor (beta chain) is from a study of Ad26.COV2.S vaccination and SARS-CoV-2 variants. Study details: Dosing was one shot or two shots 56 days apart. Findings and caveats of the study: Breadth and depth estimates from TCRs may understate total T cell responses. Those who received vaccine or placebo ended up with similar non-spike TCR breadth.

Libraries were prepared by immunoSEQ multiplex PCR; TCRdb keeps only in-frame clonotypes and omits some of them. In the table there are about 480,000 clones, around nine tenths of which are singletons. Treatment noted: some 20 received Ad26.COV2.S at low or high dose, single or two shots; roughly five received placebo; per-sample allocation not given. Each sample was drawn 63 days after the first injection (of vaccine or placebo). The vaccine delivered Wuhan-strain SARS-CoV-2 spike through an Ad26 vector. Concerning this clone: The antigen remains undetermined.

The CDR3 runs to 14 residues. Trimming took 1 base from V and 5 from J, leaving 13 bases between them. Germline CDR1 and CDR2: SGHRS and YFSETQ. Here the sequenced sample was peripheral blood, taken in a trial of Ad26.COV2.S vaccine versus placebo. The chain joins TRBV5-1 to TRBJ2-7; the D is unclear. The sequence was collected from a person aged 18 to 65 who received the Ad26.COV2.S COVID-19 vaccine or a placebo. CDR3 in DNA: TGCGCCAGCAGCTTGCTGAGCCAGGTCCACGAGCAGTACTTC. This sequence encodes CASSLLSQVHEQYF.